Following are 23 T cell receptor beta chains from one sample sequenced in a study of blood T cells in healthy people across ages. A second about 7 to 12 cycle PCR used barcoded and J-beta primers. Each CDR3 protein is one row after TCRdb ran MiXCR on the 5' RACE reads. The sample includes hundreds of thousands of distinct CDR3 sequences, over 40% seen only once; the top ten take about 13%. Sequencing was performed on blood. Receptors originate from a woman over 75 in good health.

This clonotype showed up just once. The chain links TRBV5-1 to TRBJ2-5, with 7 bases lining up with TRBD1. Losses at the gene ends were 6 bases for V and 2 bases for J; bases not matched to a gene: 10. This CDR3 is built from 15 residues. From germline, CDR1 is SGHRS and CDR2 YFSETQ. Here the CDR3 reads CASIPMGQKQETQYF. The DNA of the CDR3 is TGCGCCAGCATCCCCATGGGACAGAAGCAAGAGACCCAGTACTTC.

Only a few counts were recorded for this clonotype. The chain recombines TRBV28 with TRBJ2-1, with TRBD2 matching over 16 bases. V was pared by 6 bases and J by 9 bases, with 14 bases of the junction left unmatched. This CDR3 contains 18 residues. Germline V gives CDR1 MDHEN, CDR2 SYDVKM. In nucleotides, the CDR3 is TGTGCCAGCAGATCCTCGCTCGGGACTAGCGGGAGGGCCTGTGAGCAGTTCTTC. This sequence encodes CASRSSLGTSGRACEQFF.

This clonotype was counted at least ten times. The chain employs TRBV5-1 and TRBJ2-1, with D possibly TRBD2 on 6 matching bases. CDR1 and CDR2 (germline): SGHRS, YFSETQ. The V gene lost 2 bases and the J gene lost 6 bases, with 12 bases spanning the gap. The CDR3 runs to 14 residues. CDR3 amino acids: CASSLAAGSNEQFF. DNA for the CDR3: TGCGCCAGCAGCTTAGCAGCGGGCAGCAATGAGCAGTTCTTC. Full variable domain (missing parts from reference TRBV5-1 and TRBJ2-1): KAGVTQTPRYLIKTRGQQVTLSCSPISGHRSVSWYQQTPGQGLQFLFEYFSETQRNKGNFPGRFSGRQFSNSRSEMNVSTLELGDSALYLCASSLAAGSNEQFFGPGTRLTVL.

This clonotype was observed many times. The chain joins TRBV6-2 or TRBV6-3 to TRBJ2-1, with 9 bases that match TRBD2. Germline trimming cut 2 bases from V and 7 bases from J; bases unmatched to any gene: 3. CDR1 and CDR2 from the germline V gene are MNHEY and SVGEGT. This CDR3 region has 14 residues. The CDR3, as DNA: TGTGCCAGCAGTTACAGAGCGGGAGGTAATGAGCAGTTCTTC. Its translation is CASSYRAGGNEQFF.

CDR3 DNA sequence: TGTGCCAGCAGCCAAGGGAGGACAGGGTCCGGGGAGCTGTTTTTT. Amino acid sequence: CASSQGRTGSGELFF. This chain connects TRBV3-1 to TRBJ2-2; 8 nucleotides agree with TRBD1. Trimming took 1 base from V and 6 from J; bases not matched to a gene: 4. The CDR3 is made up of 15 amino acids. Germline V gene lookup returns CDR1 LGHDT and CDR2 YNNKEL (reference sequence).

The chain recombines TRBV15 with TRBJ2-5; D is possibly TRBD1 or TRBD2 (5 bases each). With the DNA end fitting TRBJ2-7 better, the J assignment may be wrong. Per the germline V gene, CDR1 is LNHNV and CDR2 is YYDKDF (reference sequence). This CDR3 has 16 residues. The CDR3 sequence: CATSSPGLGTSSEQYF. The CDR3 coding sequence is TGTGCCACCAGCAGCCCGGGCCTCGGGACCTCATCCGAGCAGTACTTC.

With regard to this clonotype: A read error may be the cause here, since a much bigger clone is one base away. The V call is TRBV10-3, the J call TRBJ1-4, with 8 bases matching TRBD1. Germline CDR1 reads ENHRY; CDR2 reads SYGVKD. The CDR3 is 15 residues long. V trimming: 6 bases; J trimming: 5 bases; junction bases outside the gene matches: 8. The CDR3 coding sequence is TGTGCCATCAGCCGACAGGGGCCGGGGAATGAAAAACTGTTTTTT. Translated, it gives CAISRQGPGNEKLFF.

The chain combines TRBV10-1 with TRBJ1-5; D remains unclear. Trimming removed 2 bases from V and 7 bases from J, with 9 bases in between. Germline V CDR1 and CDR2: WNHNN, SYGVQD (reference sequence). This CDR3 has 13 amino acids. The CDR3 DNA reads as TGCGCCAGCAGTGAGAGGGCTGAGCAGCCCCAGCATTTT. Translating gives CASSERAEQPQHF.

This clonotype appeared once. The CDR3 bases are TGTGCCAGCAGTTTACAATCGGAGACCCAGTACTTC. Translated: CASSLQSETQYF. The rearrangement uses TRBV12-3 or TRBV12-4 and TRBJ2-5; D ambiguous. The length of the CDR3 is 12 residues. Trimming shortened V by 2 bases and J by 5 bases, and 6 bases separated the two germline ends.

In its sample, this clonotype was seen many times. The genes are TRBV6-6 and TRBJ1-2, with D perhaps matching TRBD1 (5 bases). Trimming shortened V by 2 bases and J by 6 bases, and 28 bases separated the two germline ends. Germline values: CDR1 MNHNY, CDR2 SVGAGI (reference sequence). The CDR3 length is 19 residues. In nucleotides, the CDR3 is TGTGCCAGCAGTTACCCTGAGACAGTCCCTCTGCAACCTCCTGATGGCTACACCTTC. Translating it yields CASSYPETVPLQPPDGYTF.

This chain's CDR3 is CASSSLVTSTDTQYF. CDR3 nucleotides: TGTGCCAGCAGCTCGTTAGTCACTAGCACAGATACGCAGTATTTT. J is TRBJ2-3 and V is TRBV5-6, with D uncertain. V was pared by 3 bases and J by 0 bases, with 11 bases between. Germline CDR1 SGHDT, CDR2 YYEEEE. The CDR3 runs to 15 residues.

A remark on this clonotype: One base away lies a much larger clone, so this may be a sequencing read error. The chain employs TRBV7-2 and TRBJ2-1; 10 positions match TRBD2. Germline CDR1 and CDR2: SGHTA and FQGNSA. With 5 bases clipped from V and 4 bases from J, the junction kept 11 bases outside the gene matches. CDR3 size: 17 residues. The CDR3 is CASSLISGGRAYNEQFF. The CDR3 coding sequence is TGTGCCAGCAGCCTTATTAGCGGGGGGAGGGCGTACAATGAGCAGTTCTTC.

Turning to this clonotype: A much bigger clone sits one base away, suggesting this may be a read error. For the CDR3, the DNA is TGTGCCAGCAGCTCTAGTCGGGGCCCCTCCTACGAGCAGTACTTC. Translated: CASSSSRGPSYEQYF. V gene TRBV7-8 combines with J gene TRBJ2-7, with D perhaps TRBD1 or TRBD2 (5 bases each). The CDR3 has 15 residues. Trimming took 4 bases from V and 0 from J, leaving 13 bases between them. Per germline, CDR1 SGHVS and CDR2 FQNEAQ.

This chain links TRBV3-1 with TRBJ2-1, with 9 bases identical to TRBD1. The J segment lost 6 bases and the V segment lost 6 bases, leaving 9 bases of the junction unmatched. The CDR3 length is 15 residues. In germline, CDR1 is LGHDT, CDR2 YNNKEL (reference sequence). The CDR3 loop reads CASRRAGTGFNEQFF. The CDR3 DNA is TGTGCCAGCAGACGTGCCGGGACAGGGTTCAATGAGCAGTTCTTC.

The chain recombines TRBV27 with TRBJ2-7; D tentatively fits TRBD1 or TRBD2 (6 bases each). Germline V gene lookup returns CDR1 MNHEY and CDR2 SMNVEV (reference sequence). The CDR3 contains 17 residues. V lost 0 bases, J lost 0 bases, and 15 bases lay in between. The CDR3 DNA follows: TGTGCCAGCAGTTTATCTTGGGGGGACAACCCCTCCTACGAGCAGTACTTC. This codes for CASSLSWGDNPSYEQYF.

V usage is TRBV2 and J usage is TRBJ1-1; D is ambiguous. The germline V gene encodes CDR1 SNHLY and CDR2 FYNNEI. The length of the CDR3 is 14 residues. Trimming shortened V by 8 bases and J by 0 bases, and 13 bases separated the two germline ends. This CDR3 reads CASGLRTMNTEAFF. The CDR3 nucleotides read TGTGCCAGCGGTCTCCGAACCATGAACACTGAAGCTTTCTTT.

The chain joins TRBV5-1 to TRBJ2-7; tentative D call: TRBD1 (6 bases). The CDR3 extends over 15 amino acids. CDR1 and CDR2 from the germline V gene are SGHRS and YFSETQ. V was shortened by 4 bases and J by 7 bases, with 21 bases between the two germline ends. This CDR3 is CASSRGATGSLEQYF. CDR3 in DNA: TGCGCCAGCAGCCGAGGGGCAACAGGGAGCCTGGAGCAGTACTTC.

The gene calls are TRBV5-1 and TRBJ2-1, with TRBD2 matching 11 bases. The germline CDR1 and CDR2 sequences are SGHRS and YFSETQ. The CDR3 totals 14 residues. With 4 bases clipped from V and 8 bases from J, the junction kept 5 bases outside the gene matches. The CDR3, as DNA: TGCGCCAGCAGCCAGACTAGCGGGGCTGATGAGCAGTTCTTC. Translated, it gives CASSQTSGADEQFF.

As concerns this clonotype: With a much larger clone just one base away, this may be a read error. The rearrangement links TRBV28 to TRBJ2-1; D possibly uses TRBD1 or TRBD2 (6 bases each). The CDR3 covers 15 residues. Germline assignment: CDR1 MDHEN and CDR2 SYDVKM. The V gene lost 2 bases and the J gene lost 6 bases, with 14 bases spanning the gap. The CDR3 DNA is TGTGCCAGCAGTTTACCTAGGGGGACTGGCAATGAGCAGTTCTTC. Its protein product is CASSLPRGTGNEQFF.

This clonotype was recorded at least ten times. The chain recombines TRBV7-8 with TRBJ2-3, with 11 bases matching TRBD1. The germline CDR1 and CDR2 sequences are SGHVS and FQNEAQ. This CDR3 is built from 13 residues. With V trimmed by 8 bases and J by 5 bases, 3 bases remained unmatched. This chain's CDR3 is CASGQGAGDTQYF. The CDR3 coding sequence is TGTGCCAGCGGACAGGGGGCAGGAGATACGCAGTATTTT.

As DNA, the CDR3 is TGTGCCAGCAGCTCACCTAGGGACGCCTACGGGCAAGATACGCAGTATTTT. Translation gives CASSSPRDAYGQDTQYF. The chain joins TRBV28 to TRBJ2-3, with D perhaps assigned TRBD1 or TRBD2 (5 bases each). The germline V gene encodes CDR1 MDHEN and CDR2 SYDVKM. The CDR3 sequence is 17 residues long. V lost 6 bases, J lost 5 bases, and 24 bases lay in between.

V gene TRBV7-2 combines with J gene TRBJ1-5; D is uncertain. V lost 2 bases and J lost 3, with 5 bases in between. The CDR3 contains 13 residues. CDR1 SGHTA and CDR2 FQGNSA come from the germline V gene. For the CDR3, the DNA is TGTGCCAGCAGCTTAAGGGCCAATCAGCCCCAGCATTTT. Its translation: CASSLRANQPQHF.

This clonotype has just a few counts. The gene calls are TRBV7-9 and TRBJ1-4, with D hard to call. Deletions cut 2 bases from V and 8 bases from J, with 18 bases between. The CDR3 length is 16 residues. Germline CDR1 reads SEHNR; CDR2 reads FQNEAQ (reference sequence). The CDR3: CASSLLHSVRDEKLFF. Written as DNA, the CDR3 is TGTGCCAGCAGCTTATTACACTCCGTTCGAGACGAAAAACTGTTTTTT.